This TCR beta chain was found in a study of blood T cell repertoires in COVID-19. Turning to the study itself: Spain, Italy and the United States supplied samples that represented acute and convalescent COVID-19. T cells, B-cell-depleted T cells, or PBMCs provided the cDNA or gDNA that served as material.

In the original processing: Estimation of nucleated cell counts was performed using reference gene primer amplification. Measured with immunoSEQ multiplex PCR; TCRdb has only the in-frame clones, and not every one. The DNA was the basis for D and trimming; V, J and clone size are from that table. The sample holds around 150,000 clones, around 81% seen once. This receptor was obtained from a woman aged 55-69 years with active or convalescent COVID-19. Sequencing was carried out using peripheral blood.

CDR3 region: CASSEFGVGYGYTF. The CDR3 bases are TGTGCCAGCAGTGAATTCGGGGTCGGCTATGGCTACACCTTC. The chain combines TRBV6-1 with TRBJ1-2; D gene unclear. The CDR3 loop spans 14 amino acids. In germline, CDR1 is MNHNS, CDR2 SASEGT. V dropped 2 bases and J dropped 4 bases, with 11 bases sitting between them.